This TCR beta chain is drawn from a study of T cells in Graves' hyperthyroidism and ophthalmopathy (dated by TCRdb to the late 2010s). Context from the whole study: Peripheral blood was collected at initial diagnosis, before any treatment. To identify distinguishing TCR V-J signatures, a discovery cohort of 95 to 100 patients was used, comprising 40 to 45 with Graves' ophthalmopathy and some 57 with stable Graves' hyperthyroidism. An independent validation cohort of around 19 hyperthyroidism patients and about 15 patients who later progressed to ophthalmopathy tested prospective prediction of ophthalmopathy. The roughly 100 discovery patients were divided at random into training and test sets in a 7:3 ratio. In addition, the study compared T-cell repertoires in thyroid tissue and in blood from five to seven Graves' hyperthyroidism patients. Following sampling, methimazole starting at 30 mg daily was given to hyperthyroidism patients, and high-dose intravenous methylprednisolone was given to ophthalmopathy patients. The paper reports TCR Vbeta CDR3 sequencing of 135 peripheral blood samples: over 40 ophthalmopathy, fewer than 85 hyperthyroidism and around 17 progressor patients.

The full study reports these points: No statistical method was used to fix the sample size in advance, and group allocation was not hidden from the investigators. Blood samples also contained most of the expanded thyroid clonotypes (frequency above 0.001), which suggests that blood repertoires may reflect thyroid immune responses. A 13 V-J signature model separated ophthalmopathy from stable hyperthyroidism, with nearly 90% sensitivity and 81% to 83% specificity in cross-validation and 80%/75% in testing. In validation, progression to ophthalmopathy was predicted by the model with 55% to 71% sensitivity and approximately 78% specificity, a median of approximately 6.5 months before onset.

Graves' hyperthyroidism was defined as stable when no progression to ophthalmopathy occurred over 18 months of follow-up. Hyperthyroidism patients were newly diagnosed, with disease duration under 2 months, and aged 18 to 65 years. Any patient with an uncontrolled infection, another autoimmune disease, pregnancy or lactation was excluded. Diagnoses relied on clinical symptoms, serum thyroxine and TRAb, thyroid ultrasound and orbital computed tomography. Ficoll-Paque density gradient centrifugation was used to isolate PBMCs from about 9.4 ml of fresh peripheral blood. Total RNA was extracted using Trizol reagent, and RNA quality was assessed on an Agilent 2100 Bioanalyzer. With respect to this clonotype: Its antigen is still unknown. Base quality data are lacking; no much larger clone is found one base away.

The TCR beta CDR3 regions were amplified from RNA transcripts. A first-round RT-PCR of the TCR CDR3 used the HTBI primer set with the Qiagen OneStep RT-PCR kit. The libraries were constructed in a second round of multiplex PCR and then size-selected and purified. The libraries were sequenced on an Illumina HiSeq2000 using paired-end 100 bp reads. Per the authors' processing: SOAPnuke was used to process the raw data, removing reads that contained adapters or uncalled bases, had a mean Phred below 15, or lacked an exact match to the constant primer or identifier. COPE v1.2.5 was used to merge high-quality paired reads, and clonotypes were defined as unique nucleotide sequences. Clonotypes were aligned to IMGT TRBV, TRBD and TRBJ reference segments using MiTCR v1.1. Only V-J combinations with frequency above 0.0001, covering roughly 99% of repertoires, were analysed. The TCS score was defined as the ratio of F50 (clonal expansion) to E x V (chaos), calculated using BLOSUM62-based TCRdist between CDR3 peptides within each V-J. Welch's t-statistics and random forest reduced roughly 500 V-J features to roughly 13, which were used in a naive Bayes classifier (R e1071). TCRdb redid the processing of the public reads, applying fastp at Q25 and MiXCR, and retained in-frame beta chains. Under each unique CDR3 protein, matching rows form one entry showing the most common genes and DNA. The V and J calls shown here were made by TCRdb, not taken from the authors' results. The sample includes 90,000 to 120,000 distinct CDR3 sequences, with 16% observed a single time. The ten top clones hold roughly 40% of the sample.

The sample was blood. The receptor was isolated from a woman in her fifties or sixties with Graves' hyperthyroidism.

The DNA sequence is given as TGTGCCAGCAGCTTGGATCCGGCTAGCGGGGCATACGAGCAGTACGTC. Its protein is CASSLDPASGAYEQYV. The sequence is built from TRBV5-5 and TRBJ2-7; a stretch of 9 junction bases matches TRBD2. The CDR3 covers 16 residues, taking in both the cysteine and the valine. The sequence is cut down to CDR3 DNA, 48 bases in frame from base 1. CDR1 and CDR2 are read off the germline V gene (reference sequence) as SGHKS and YYEKEE. Trimming accounts for 0 bases at V and 4 bases at J, while the number of junction bases matched to no gene is 8.